This TCR beta chain was sequenced in a study of blood T cells in healthy people across ages. Trimming removed 0 bases from V and 4 bases from J; junction bases left unmatched: 4. This CDR3 region has 17 residues. CDR1 LGHDT and CDR2 YNNKEL come from the germline V gene (reference sequence). For the second PCR, which ran for roughly 6 to 12 cycles, a sample-barcoded 5' primer and a J-beta primer mix were used. TCRdb reanalysed the 5' RACE reads using MiXCR and keeps one entry per CDR3 protein. The sample contains roughly 500,000 distinct CDR3 sequences, nearly 25% of which appear only once. This clonotype was detected only a few times. The data were also submitted as part of a second study, on T cells of mothers and their children. That paper states: All RNA that had been extracted was used for cDNA synthesis at roughly 1.4 ug per 15 ul. A slight, non-significant increase in overlap was found for related mother-child pairs relative to unrelated pairs.

This clonotype was sampled from a boy between 5 and 17 years old in good health. What was sequenced was blood. The J gene is TRBJ2-7, the V gene TRBV3-1; 15 nucleotides agree with TRBD2. CDR3 nucleotide sequence: TGTGCCAGCAGCCAAGATCCCGGACTAGCGGGAGGGTACGAGCAGTACTTC. It yields the protein CASSQDPGLAGGYEQYF.